This is a list of T cell receptor beta chains from one sample in a study of blood T cells in healthy people across ages. TCRdb reprocessed the 5' RACE reads with MiXCR, giving one entry per CDR3 protein. There are around 1.5 million distinct CDR3 sequences in the sample; 30% to 40% occur only once, and about 10% lies in the top ten. Sample: blood. The receptors here all came from a woman in her twenties or thirties in good health. Each CDR3 is given with its conserved first and last residue. Each record gives: J gene, V gene, CDR3 protein.

TRBJ2-7,TRBV27,CASSLRQGAYEQYF
TRBJ2-3,TRBV27,CASSLIKAQDTQYF
TRBJ2-1,TRBV12-3/TRBV12-4,CASSSVTGASRQFF
-,TRBV20-1,CSATADYEQYF
TRBJ1-2,TRBV7-6,CASSPGRVQGARGYGYTF
TRBJ2-1,TRBV20-1,CSARGWGPRGAKNEQFF
TRBJ2-2,TRBV29-1,CSVRGVIDTGELFF
TRBJ2-7,TRBV5-1,CASRLPGTGIYEQYF
TRBJ1-5,TRBV6-2/TRBV6-3,CASSQGYQPQHF
TRBJ2-3,TRBV29-1,CSAGQGTSTDTQYF